What follows describes a single T cell receptor (beta chain). TCRdb reassembled clones from the PCR reads with MiXCR. The repertoire has about 4,500 clones, around a sixth of them found once; the top ten carry around 15%. This sample was included in a study of metastatic and nonmetastatic thyroid tumors. At the level of the study: Repertoire comparisons spanned blood and tumor or nodule tissue from malignant and benign thyroid patients.

Germline CDR1 reads LNHDA; CDR2 reads SQIVND (reference sequence). The CDR3 sequence is 16 residues long. V dropped 5 bases and J dropped 8; count of bases not matched to a gene: 15. Each patient came to thyroid surgery without any prior treatment (of any kind). V gene TRBV19 combines with J gene TRBJ2-1; 7 bases line up with TRBD1. The source is a female donor with papillary thyroid cancer or a benign thyroid nodule (not recorded which). Some clones in this sample may be carry-over from other donors' samples. Material: adjacent normal tissue. CDR3 region: CASSSHEAGGTDEQFF. The CDR3 DNA follows: TGTGCCAGTAGTTCTCATGAGGCAGGGGGTACCGATGAGCAGTTCTTC. Based on the CDR3 plus reference TRBV19 and TRBJ2-1, the full variable domain is DGGITQSPKYLFRKEGQNVTLSCEQNLNHDAMYWYRQDPGQGLRLIYYSQIVNDFQKGDIAEGYSVSREKKESFPLTVTSAQKNPTAFYLCASSSHEAGGTDEQFFGPGTRLTVL.